This TCR beta chain was recovered during a study of T cell repertoires in cytomegalovirus infection. Study conclusions and caveats: Cumulative public TCR beta family frequency identified CMV carriers with the relevant HLA. HLA-C-restricted CMV-specific TCR beta clonotypes prevailed in the ex vivo response.

MiXCR, applied by TCRdb to the reads, yields one record per CDR3 protein. This sample has roughly 720,000 distinct CDR3 sequences, with under 40% found just once. This CDR3 has 17 residues. V was trimmed by 6 bases and J by 4 bases, leaving 21 bases between them. Per germline, CDR1 MDHEN and CDR2 SYDVKM. As for this clonotype: The target antigen is unknown.

Sequencing input: PBMCs. The chain recombines TRBV28 with TRBJ2-2; possibly TRBD1 for D (5 bases). This clonotype originated in a human donor in good health (CMV status not recorded). Some clones in this sample may be carry-over from other donors' samples. CDR3 nucleotide sequence: TGTGCCAGCAGCCTCGTCGGCGCCGTGACAGCCACCGGGGAGCTGTTTTTT. As protein: CASSLVGAVTATGELFF. The whole variable domain, remainder taken from reference TRBV28 and TRBJ2-2, is DVKVTQSSRYLVKRTGEKVFLECVQDMDHENMFWYRQDPGLGLRLIYFSYDVKMKEKGDIPEGYSVSREKKERFSLILESASTNQTSMYLCASSLVGAVTATGELFFGEGSRLTVL.